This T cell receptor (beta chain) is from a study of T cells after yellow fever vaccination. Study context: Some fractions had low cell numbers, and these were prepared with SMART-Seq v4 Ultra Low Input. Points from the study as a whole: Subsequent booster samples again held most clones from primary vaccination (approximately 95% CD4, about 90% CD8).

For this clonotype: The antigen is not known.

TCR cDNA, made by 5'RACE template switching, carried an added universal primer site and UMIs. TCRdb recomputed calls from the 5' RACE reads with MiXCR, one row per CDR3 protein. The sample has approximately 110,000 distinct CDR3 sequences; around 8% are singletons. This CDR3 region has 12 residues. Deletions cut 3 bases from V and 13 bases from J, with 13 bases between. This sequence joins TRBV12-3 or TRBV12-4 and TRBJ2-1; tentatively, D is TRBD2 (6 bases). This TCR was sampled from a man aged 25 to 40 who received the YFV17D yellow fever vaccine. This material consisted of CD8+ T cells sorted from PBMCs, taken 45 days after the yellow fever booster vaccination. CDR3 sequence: CASSLGRRGQFF. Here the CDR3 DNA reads TGTGCCAGCAGTTTGGGGAGGCGCGGTCAGTTCTTC.